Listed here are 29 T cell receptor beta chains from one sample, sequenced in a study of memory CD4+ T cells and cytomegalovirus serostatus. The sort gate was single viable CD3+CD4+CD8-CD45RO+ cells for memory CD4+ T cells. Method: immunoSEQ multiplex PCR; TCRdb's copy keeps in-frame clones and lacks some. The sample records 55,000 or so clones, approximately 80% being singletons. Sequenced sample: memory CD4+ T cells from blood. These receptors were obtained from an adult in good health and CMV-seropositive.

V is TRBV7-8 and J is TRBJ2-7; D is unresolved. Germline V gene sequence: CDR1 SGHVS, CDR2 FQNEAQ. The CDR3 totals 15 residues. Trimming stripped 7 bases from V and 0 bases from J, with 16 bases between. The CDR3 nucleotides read TGTGCCAGCAACCCCCTTTCCGTGAGCTCCTACGAGCAGTACTTC. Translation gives CASNPLSVSSYEQYF. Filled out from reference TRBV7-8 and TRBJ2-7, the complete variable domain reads GAGVSQSPRYKVAKRGQDVALRCDPISGHVSLFWYQQALGQGPEFLTYFQNEAQLDKSGLPSDRFFAERPEGSVSTLKIQRTQQEDSAVYLCASNPLSVSSYEQYFGPGTRLTVT.

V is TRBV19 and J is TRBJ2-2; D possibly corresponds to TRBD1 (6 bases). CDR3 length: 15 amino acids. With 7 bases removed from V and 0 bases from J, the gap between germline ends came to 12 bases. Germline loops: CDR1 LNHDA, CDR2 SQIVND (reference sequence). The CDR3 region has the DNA TGTGCCAGTATCCCGGACAGACCGAACACCGGGGAGCTGTTTTTT. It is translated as CASIPDRPNTGELFF.

CDR3 sequence (DNA): TGTGCCAGTAGTTCGTTGACTAGCGGGAGCAATGAGCAGTTCTTC. It translates to CASSSLTSGSNEQFF. The chain couples TRBV19 to TRBJ2-1; the match to TRBD2 covers 12 bases. The CDR3 covers 15 residues. V shed 5 bases and J 6 bases; nucleotides not matched to a gene: 5. From germline, CDR1 is LNHDA and CDR2 SQIVND (reference sequence).

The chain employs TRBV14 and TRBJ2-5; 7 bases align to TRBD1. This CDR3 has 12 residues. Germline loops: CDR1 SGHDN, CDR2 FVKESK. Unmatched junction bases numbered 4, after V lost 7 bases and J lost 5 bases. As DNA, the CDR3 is TGTGCCAGCACAAGGGGGCACGAGACCCAGTACTTC. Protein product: CASTRGHETQYF.

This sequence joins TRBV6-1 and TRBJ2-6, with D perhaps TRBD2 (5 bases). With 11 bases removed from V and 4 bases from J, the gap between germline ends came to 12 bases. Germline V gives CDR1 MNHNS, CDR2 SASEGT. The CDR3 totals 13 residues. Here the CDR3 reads CAGGLAGANVLTF. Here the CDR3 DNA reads TGTGCCGGAGGATTAGCCGGGGCCAACGTCCTGACTTTC.

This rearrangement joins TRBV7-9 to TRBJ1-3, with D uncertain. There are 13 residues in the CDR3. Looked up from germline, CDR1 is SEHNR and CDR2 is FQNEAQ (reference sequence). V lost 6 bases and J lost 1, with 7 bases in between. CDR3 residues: CASRQASGNTIYF. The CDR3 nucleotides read TGTGCCAGCAGGCAGGCTTCTGGAAACACCATATATTTT.

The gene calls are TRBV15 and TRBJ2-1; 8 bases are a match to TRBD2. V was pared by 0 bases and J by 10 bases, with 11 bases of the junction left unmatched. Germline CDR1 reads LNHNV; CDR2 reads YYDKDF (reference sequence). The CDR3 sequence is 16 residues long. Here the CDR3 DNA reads TGTGCCACCAGCAGAGATTGGCGGGGGGTGCCGAGAGAGCAGTTCTTC. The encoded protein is CATSRDWRGVPREQFF.

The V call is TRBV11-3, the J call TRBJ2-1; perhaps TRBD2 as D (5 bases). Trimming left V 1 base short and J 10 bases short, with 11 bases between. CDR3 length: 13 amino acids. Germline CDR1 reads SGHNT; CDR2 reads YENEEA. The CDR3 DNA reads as TGTGCCAGCAGCTTAGTTCGGGATGGGGAGCAGTTCTTC. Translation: CASSLVRDGEQFF.

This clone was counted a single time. CDR3 sequence: CASSRTMNTEAFF. The CDR3 DNA follows: TGCGCCAGCAGCAGAACAATGAACACTGAAGCTTTCTTT. The chain employs TRBV5-1 and TRBJ1-1, with no clear D. Trimming removed 4 bases at V and 0 bases at J, with 7 bases between. The CDR3 spans 13 residues. CDR1 SGHRS and CDR2 YFSETQ come from the germline V gene.

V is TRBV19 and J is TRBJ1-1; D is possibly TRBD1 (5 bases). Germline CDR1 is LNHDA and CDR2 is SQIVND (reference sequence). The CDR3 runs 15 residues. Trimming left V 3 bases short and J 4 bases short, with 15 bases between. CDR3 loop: CASSIDDRPRTEAFF. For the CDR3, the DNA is TGTGCCAGTAGTATCGACGACAGACCTCGCACTGAAGCTTTCTTT.

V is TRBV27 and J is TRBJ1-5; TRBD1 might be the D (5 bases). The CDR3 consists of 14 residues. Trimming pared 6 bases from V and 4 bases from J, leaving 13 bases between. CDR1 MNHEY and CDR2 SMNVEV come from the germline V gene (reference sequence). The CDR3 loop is CASRRGSDNQPQHF. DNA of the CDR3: TGTGCCAGCAGAAGGGGCAGCGATAATCAGCCCCAGCATTTT.

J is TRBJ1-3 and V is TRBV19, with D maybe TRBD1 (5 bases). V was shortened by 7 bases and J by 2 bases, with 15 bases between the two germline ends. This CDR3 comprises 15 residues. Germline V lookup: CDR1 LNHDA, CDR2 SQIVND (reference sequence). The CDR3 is CASTYSGEAGNTIYF. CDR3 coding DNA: TGTGCCAGTACTTATTCGGGGGAGGCTGGAAACACCATATATTTT.

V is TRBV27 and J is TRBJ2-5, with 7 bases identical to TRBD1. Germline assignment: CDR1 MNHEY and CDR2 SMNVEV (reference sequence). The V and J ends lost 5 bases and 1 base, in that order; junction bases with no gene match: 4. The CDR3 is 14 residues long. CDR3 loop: CASSRRDSQETQYF. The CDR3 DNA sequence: TGTGCCAGCAGTCGACGGGACAGCCAAGAGACCCAGTACTTC.

The CDR3 region is CAISEGQGSRQPQHF. The CDR3 DNA reads TGTGCCATCAGTGAGGGGCAGGGGTCGCGACAGCCCCAGCATTTT. The genes are TRBV10-3 and TRBJ1-5; D perhaps matches TRBD1 (6 bases). Germline V gene sequence: CDR1 ENHRY, CDR2 SYGVKD. CDR3 length equals 15 residues. V lost 2 bases to trimming and J lost 7 bases, with 15 bases between them.

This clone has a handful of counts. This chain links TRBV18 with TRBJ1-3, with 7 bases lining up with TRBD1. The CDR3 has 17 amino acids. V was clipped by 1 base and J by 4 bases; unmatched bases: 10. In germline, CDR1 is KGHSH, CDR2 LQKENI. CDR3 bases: TGTGCCAGCTCACCACAGACAGGGAAGGTTGGAGGAAACACCATATATTTT. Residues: CASSPQTGKVGGNTIYF.

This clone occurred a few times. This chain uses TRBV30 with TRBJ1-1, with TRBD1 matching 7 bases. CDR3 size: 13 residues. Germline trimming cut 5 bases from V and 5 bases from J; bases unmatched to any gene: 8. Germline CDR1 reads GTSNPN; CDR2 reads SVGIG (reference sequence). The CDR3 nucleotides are TGTGCCTGGGCGCAAGACAGGGAGACTGAAGCTTTCTTT. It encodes CAWAQDRETEAFF.

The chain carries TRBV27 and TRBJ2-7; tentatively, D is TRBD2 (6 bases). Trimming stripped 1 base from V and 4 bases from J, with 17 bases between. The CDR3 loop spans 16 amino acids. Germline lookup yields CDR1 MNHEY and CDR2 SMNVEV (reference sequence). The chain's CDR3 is CASSLFGTSRAYEQYF. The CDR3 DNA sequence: TGTGCCAGCAGTTTATTCGGTACTAGCAGGGCTTACGAGCAGTACTTC.

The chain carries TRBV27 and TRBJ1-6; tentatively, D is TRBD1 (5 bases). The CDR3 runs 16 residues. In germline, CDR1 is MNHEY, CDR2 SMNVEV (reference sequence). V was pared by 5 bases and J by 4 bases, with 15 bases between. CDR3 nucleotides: TGTGCCAGCAGTGTGATGGGGGGAGAGTATAATTCACCCCTCCACTTT. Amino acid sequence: CASSVMGGEYNSPLHF.

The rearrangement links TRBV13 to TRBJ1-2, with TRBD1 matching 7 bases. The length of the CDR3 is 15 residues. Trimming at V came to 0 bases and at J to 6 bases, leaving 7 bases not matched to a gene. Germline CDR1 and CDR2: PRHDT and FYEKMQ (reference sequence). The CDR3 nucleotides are TGTGCCAGCAGCTTAGGGGGCAGGGGGTCCCATGGCTACACCTTC. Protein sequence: CASSLGGRGSHGYTF.

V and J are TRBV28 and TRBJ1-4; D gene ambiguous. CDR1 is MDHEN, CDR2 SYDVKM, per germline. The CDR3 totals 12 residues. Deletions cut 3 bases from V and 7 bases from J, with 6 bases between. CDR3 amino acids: CASSFGFEKLFF. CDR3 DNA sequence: TGTGCCAGCAGTTTCGGTTTTGAAAAACTGTTTTTT.

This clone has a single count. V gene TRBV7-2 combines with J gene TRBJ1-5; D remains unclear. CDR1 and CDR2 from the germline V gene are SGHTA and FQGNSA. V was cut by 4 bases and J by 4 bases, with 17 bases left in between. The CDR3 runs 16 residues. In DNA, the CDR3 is TGTGCCAGCAGCTCCCCCCCGCGGCTACAGAATCAGCCCCAGCATTTT. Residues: CASSSPPRLQNQPQHF.

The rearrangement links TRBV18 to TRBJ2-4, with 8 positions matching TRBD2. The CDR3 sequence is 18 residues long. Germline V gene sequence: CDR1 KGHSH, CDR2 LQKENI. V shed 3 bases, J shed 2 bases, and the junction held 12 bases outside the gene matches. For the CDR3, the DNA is TGTGCCAGCTCACCGCTCTCTCGCGGGGGGCGGTCCAAAAACATTCAGTACTTC. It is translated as CASSPLSRGGRSKNIQYF. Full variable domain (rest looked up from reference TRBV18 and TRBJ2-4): NAGVMQNPRHLVRRRGQEARLRCSPMKGHSHVYWYRQLPEEGLKFMVYLQKENIIDESGMPKERFSAEFPKEGPSILRIQQVVRGDSAAYFCASSPLSRGGRSKNIQYFGAGTRLSVL.

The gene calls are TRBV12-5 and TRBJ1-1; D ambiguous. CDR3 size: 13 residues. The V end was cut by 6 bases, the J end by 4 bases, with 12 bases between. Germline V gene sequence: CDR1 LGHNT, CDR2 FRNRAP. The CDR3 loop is CASGFEVGTEAFF. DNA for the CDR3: TGTGCTAGTGGGTTTGAGGTCGGCACTGAAGCTTTCTTT. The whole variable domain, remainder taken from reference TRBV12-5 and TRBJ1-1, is DARVTQTPRHKVTEMGQEVTMRCQPILGHNTVFWYRQTMMQGLELLAYFRNRAPLDDSGMPKDRFSAEMPDATLATLKIQPSEPRDSAVYFCASGFEVGTEAFFGQGTRLTVV.

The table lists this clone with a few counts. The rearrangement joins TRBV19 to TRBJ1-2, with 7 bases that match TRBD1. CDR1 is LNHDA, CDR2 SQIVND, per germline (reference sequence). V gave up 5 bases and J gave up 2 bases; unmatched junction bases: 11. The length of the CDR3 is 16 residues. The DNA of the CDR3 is TGTGCCAGTAGTGGACAACTCCCGGGACAGAACTATGGCTACACCTTC. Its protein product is CASSGQLPGQNYGYTF.

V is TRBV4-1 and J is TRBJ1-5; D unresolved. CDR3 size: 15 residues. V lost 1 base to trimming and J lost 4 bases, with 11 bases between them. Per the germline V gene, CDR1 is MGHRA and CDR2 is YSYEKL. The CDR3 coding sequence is TGCGCCAGCAGCCAAGTGGAGGGAAGGAATCAGCCCCAGCATTTT. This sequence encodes CASSQVEGRNQPQHF.

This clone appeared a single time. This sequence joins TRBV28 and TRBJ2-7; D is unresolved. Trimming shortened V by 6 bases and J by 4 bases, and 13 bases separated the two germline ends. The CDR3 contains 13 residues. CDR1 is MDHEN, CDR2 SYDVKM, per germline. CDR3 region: CASSPPPSYEQYF. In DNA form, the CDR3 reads TGTGCCAGCAGCCCTCCCCCCAGTTACGAGCAGTACTTC.

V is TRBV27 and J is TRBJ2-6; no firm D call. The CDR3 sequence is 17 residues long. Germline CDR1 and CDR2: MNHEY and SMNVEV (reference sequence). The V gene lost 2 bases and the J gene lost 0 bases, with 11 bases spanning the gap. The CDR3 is CASSLQYRLSGANVLTF. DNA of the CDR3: TGTGCCAGCAGTTTACAATACCGTCTCTCTGGGGCCAACGTCCTGACTTTC.

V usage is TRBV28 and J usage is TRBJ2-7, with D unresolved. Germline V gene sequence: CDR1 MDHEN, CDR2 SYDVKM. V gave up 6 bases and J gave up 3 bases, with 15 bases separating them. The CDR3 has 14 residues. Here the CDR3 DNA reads TGTGCCAGCAGCTCCATGGACGGAAACTACGAGCAGTACTTC. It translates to CASSSMDGNYEQYF.

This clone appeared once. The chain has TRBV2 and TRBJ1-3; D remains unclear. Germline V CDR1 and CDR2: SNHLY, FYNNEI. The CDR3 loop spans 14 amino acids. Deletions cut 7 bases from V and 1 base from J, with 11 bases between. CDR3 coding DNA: TGTGCCAGCAACCCCCGGACTTCTGGAAACACCATATATTTT. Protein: CASNPRTSGNTIYF.